Only a few counts were recorded for the clone carrying this T cell receptor (beta chain). This sample was included in a study of blood T cell repertoires in COVID-19. For the study at large: Researchers got acute and convalescent COVID-19 samples from the United States, Italy and Spain.

Data came from immunoSEQ multiplex PCR; TCRdb stores just in-frame clones and leaves some out. The data show under 450,000 clones, about nine tenths seen once. The sequence came from a woman in her thirties or forties who had been exposed to COVID-19. The sample was PBMCs or T cells enriched from blood (not recorded which).

CDR3 sequence: CASSSLDRGNYGYTF. CDR3 in DNA: TGTGCCAGCAGCTCTTTAGACAGGGGGAACTATGGCTACACCTTC. The rearrangement joins TRBV5-4 to TRBJ1-2, with 9 bases fitting TRBD1. Looked up from germline, CDR1 is SGHNT and CDR2 is YYREEE (reference sequence). This CDR3 region has 15 residues. The trim removed 3 bases at V and 2 bases at J, leaving 5 bases unmatched.